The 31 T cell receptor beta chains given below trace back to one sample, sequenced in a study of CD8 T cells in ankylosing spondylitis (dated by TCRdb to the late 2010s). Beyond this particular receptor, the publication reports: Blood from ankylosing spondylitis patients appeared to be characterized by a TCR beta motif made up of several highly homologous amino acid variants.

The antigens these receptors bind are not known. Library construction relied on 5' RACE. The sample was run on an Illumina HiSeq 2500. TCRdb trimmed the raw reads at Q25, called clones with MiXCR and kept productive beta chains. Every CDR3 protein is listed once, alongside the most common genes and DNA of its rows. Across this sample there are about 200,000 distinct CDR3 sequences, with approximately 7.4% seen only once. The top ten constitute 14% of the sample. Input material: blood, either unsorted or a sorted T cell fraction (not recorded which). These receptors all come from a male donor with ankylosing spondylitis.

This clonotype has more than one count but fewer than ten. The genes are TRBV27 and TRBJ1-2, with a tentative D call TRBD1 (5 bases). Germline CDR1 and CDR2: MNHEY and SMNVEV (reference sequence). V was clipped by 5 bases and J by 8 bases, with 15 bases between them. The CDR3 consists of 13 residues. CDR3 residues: CASSGSGNVGYTF. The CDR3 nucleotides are TGTGCCAGCAGTGGTTCAGGGAATGTCGGCTACACCTTC.

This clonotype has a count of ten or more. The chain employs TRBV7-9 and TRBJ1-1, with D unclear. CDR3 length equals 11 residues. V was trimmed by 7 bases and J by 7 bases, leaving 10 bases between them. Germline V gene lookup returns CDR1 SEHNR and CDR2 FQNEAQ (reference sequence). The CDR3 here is CASTAGYEAFF. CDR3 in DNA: TGTGCCAGCACCGCCGGGTATGAAGCTTTCTTT.

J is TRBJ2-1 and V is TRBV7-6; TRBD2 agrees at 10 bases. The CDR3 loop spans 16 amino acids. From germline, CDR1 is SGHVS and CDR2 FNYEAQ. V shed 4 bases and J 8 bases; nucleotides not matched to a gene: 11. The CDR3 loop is CASSYKAGGPGDEQFF. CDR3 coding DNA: TGTGCCAGCAGCTATAAAGCGGGAGGGCCGGGGGATGAGCAGTTCTTC.

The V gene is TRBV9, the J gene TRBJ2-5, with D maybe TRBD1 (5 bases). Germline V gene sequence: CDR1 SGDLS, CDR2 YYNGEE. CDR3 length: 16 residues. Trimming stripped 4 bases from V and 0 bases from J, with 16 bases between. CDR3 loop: CASSPNGAVYQETQYF. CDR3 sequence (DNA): TGTGCCAGCAGCCCTAATGGGGCGGTATACCAAGAGACCCAGTACTTC.

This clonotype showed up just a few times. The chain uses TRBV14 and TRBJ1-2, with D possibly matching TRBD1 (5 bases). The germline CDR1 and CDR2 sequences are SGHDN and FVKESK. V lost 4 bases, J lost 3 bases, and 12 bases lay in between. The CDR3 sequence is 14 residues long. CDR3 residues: CASSPSTAYYGYTF. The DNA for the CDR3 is TGTGCCAGCAGCCCCTCGACAGCCTACTATGGCTACACCTTC.

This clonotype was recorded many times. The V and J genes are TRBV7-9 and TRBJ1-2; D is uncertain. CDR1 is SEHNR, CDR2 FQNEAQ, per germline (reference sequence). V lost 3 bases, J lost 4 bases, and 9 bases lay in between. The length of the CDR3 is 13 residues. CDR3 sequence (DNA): TGTGCCAGCAGCTTTGAGGCAATCTATGGCTACACCTTC. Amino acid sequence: CASSFEAIYGYTF.

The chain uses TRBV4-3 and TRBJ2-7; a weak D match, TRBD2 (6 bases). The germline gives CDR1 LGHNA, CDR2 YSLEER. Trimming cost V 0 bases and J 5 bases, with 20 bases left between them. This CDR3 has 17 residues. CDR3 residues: CASSQDLWPGVTHEQYF. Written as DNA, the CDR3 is TGCGCCAGCAGCCAAGATTTATGGCCGGGAGTAACCCACGAGCAGTACTTC.

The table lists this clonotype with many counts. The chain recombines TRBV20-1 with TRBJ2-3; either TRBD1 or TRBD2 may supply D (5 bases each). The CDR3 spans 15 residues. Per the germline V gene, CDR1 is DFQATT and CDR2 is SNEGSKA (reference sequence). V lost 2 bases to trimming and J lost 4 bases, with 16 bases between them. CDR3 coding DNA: TGCAGTGCTAGATACCAACACCGGGGCGCAGATACGCAGTATTTT. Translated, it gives CSARYQHRGADTQYF.

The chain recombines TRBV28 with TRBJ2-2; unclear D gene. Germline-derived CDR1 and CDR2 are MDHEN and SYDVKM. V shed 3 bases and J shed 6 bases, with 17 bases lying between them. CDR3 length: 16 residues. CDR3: CASSFHDGLGAGELFF. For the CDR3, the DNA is TGTGCCAGCAGTTTTCACGACGGCCTCGGAGCCGGGGAGCTGTTTTTT.

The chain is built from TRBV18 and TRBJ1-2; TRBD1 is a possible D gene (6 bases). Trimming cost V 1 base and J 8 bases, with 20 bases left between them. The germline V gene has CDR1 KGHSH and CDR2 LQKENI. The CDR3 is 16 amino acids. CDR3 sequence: CASSPRRAGEKEGYTF. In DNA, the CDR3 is TGTGCCAGCTCACCACGTAGGGCAGGGGAGAAGGAAGGCTACACCTTC.

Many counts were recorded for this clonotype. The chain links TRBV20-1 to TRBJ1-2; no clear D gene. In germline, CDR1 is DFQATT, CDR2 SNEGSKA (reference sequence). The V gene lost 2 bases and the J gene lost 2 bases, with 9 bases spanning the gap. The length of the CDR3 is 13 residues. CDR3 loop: CSARTVQNYGYTF. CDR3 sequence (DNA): TGCAGTGCTAGAACCGTCCAGAACTATGGCTACACCTTC.

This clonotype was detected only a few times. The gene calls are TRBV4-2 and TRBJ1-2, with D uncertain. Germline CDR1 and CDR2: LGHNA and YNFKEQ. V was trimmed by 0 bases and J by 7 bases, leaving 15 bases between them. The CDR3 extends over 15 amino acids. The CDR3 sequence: CASSQDRRTSAGYTF. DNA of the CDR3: TGTGCCAGCAGCCAAGATAGGCGGACTTCAGCTGGCTACACCTTC.

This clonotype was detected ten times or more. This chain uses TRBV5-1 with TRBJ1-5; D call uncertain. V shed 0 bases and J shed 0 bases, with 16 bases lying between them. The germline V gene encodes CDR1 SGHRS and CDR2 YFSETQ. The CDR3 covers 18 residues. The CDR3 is CASSLAPAGGYSNQPQHF. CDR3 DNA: TGCGCCAGCAGCTTGGCCCCGGCGGGCGGATATAGCAATCAGCCCCAGCATTTT.

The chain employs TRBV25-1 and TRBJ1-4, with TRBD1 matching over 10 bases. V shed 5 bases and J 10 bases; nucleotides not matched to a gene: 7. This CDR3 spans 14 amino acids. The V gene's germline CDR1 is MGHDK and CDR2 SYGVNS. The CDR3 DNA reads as TGTGCCAGCAGTAAGGGACAGGGGAGCGTAAAACTGTTTTTT. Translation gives CASSKGQGSVKLFF.

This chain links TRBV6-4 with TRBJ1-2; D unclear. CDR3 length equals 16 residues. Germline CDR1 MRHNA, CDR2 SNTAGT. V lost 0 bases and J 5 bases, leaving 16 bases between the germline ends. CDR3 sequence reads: CASSDSEGSLVYGYTF. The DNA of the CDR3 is TGTGCCAGCAGTGACTCGGAGGGATCTCTCGTTTATGGCTACACCTTC.

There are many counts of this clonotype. CDR3 residues: CASSLVNRDSSYEQYF. The CDR3 DNA follows: TGTGCCAGCAGCTTAGTAAACCGGGACAGCTCCTACGAGCAGTACTTC. V is TRBV7-8 and J is TRBJ2-7; 7 nucleotides agree with TRBD1. The CDR3 runs 16 residues. Germline trimming cut 1 base from V and 0 bases from J; bases unmatched to any gene: 6. Germline loops: CDR1 SGHVS, CDR2 FQNEAQ.

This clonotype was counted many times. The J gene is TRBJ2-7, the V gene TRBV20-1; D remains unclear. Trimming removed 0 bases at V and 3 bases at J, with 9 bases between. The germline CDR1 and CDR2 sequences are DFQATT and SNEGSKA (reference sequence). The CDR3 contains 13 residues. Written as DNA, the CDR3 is TGCAGTGCTAGAGATCGGCAGGTCTACGAGCAGTACTTC. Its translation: CSARDRQVYEQYF.

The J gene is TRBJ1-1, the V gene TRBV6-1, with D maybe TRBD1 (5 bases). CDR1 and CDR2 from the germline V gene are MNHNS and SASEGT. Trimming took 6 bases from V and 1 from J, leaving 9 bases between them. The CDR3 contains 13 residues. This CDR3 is CASRSTGNTEAFF. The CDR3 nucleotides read TGTGCCAGCAGATCAACAGGGAACACTGAAGCTTTCTTT.

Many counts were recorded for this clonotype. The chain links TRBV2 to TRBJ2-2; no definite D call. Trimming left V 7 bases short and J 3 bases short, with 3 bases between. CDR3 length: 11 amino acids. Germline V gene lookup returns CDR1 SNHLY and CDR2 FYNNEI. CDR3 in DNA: TGTGCCAGCACCCACACCGGGGAGCTGTTTTTT. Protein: CASTHTGELFF.

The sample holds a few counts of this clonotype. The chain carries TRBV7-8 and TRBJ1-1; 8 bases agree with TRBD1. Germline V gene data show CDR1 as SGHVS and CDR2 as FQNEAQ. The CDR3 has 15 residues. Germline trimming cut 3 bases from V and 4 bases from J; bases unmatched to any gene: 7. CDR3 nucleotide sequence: TGTGCCAGCAGCTTCCTGGACAGGGAGGGCACTGAAGCTTTCTTT. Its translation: CASSFLDREGTEAFF.

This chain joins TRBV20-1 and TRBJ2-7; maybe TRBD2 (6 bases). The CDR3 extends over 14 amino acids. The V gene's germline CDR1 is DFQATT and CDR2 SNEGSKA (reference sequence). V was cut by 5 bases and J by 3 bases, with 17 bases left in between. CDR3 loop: CSASPGGPIYEQYF. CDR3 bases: TGCAGTGCTTCCCCCGGAGGGCCTATCTACGAGCAGTACTTC.

The CDR3 is CASSFTGSEQYF. In DNA form, the CDR3 reads TGTGCCAGCAGCTTTACAGGGTCCGAGCAGTACTTC. V and J are TRBV11-2 and TRBJ2-7, with a weak D call TRBD1 (6 bases). Germline CDR1 SGHAT, CDR2 FQNNGV. V shed 3 bases and J shed 6 bases, with 9 bases lying between them. This CDR3 has 12 residues.

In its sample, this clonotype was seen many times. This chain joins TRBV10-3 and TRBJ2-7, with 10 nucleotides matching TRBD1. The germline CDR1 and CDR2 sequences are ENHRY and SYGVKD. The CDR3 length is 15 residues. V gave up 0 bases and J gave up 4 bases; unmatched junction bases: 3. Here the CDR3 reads CAISESGTGAYEQYF. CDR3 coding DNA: TGTGCCATCAGTGAGTCGGGGACAGGGGCGTACGAGCAGTACTTC.

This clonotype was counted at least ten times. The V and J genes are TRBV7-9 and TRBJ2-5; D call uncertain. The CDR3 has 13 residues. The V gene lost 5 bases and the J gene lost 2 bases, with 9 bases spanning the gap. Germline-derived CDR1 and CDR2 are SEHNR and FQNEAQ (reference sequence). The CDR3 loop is CASSPGRQETQYF. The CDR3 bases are TGTGCCAGCAGCCCCGGTAGACAAGAGACCCAGTACTTC.

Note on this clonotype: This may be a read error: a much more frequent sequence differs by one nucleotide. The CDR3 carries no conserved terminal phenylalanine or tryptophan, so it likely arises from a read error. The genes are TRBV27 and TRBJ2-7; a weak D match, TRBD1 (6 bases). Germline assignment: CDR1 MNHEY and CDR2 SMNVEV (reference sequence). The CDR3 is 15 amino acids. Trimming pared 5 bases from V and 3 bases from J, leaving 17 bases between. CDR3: CASSKDRDIVYEQYY. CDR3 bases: TGTGCCAGCAGTAAGGACCGGGACATAGTCTACGAGCAGTACTAC.

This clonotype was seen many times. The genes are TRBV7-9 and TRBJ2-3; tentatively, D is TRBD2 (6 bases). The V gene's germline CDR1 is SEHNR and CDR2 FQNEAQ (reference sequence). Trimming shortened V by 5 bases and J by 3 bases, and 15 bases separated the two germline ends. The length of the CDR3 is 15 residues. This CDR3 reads CASSQSSVATDTQYF. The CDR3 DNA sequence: TGTGCCAGCAGCCAATCTAGCGTGGCGACAGATACGCAGTATTTT.

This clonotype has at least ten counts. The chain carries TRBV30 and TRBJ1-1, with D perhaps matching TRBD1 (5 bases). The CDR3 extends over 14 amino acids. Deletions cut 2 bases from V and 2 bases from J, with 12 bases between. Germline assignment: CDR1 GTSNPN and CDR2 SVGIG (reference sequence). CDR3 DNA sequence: TGTGCCTGGAGTCCGGGGGGAAGTAACACTGAAGCTTTCTTT. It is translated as CAWSPGGSNTEAFF. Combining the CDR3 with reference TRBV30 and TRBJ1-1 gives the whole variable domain SQTIHQWPATLVQPVGSPLSLECTVEGTSNPNLYWYRQAAGRGLQLLFYSVGIGQISSEVPQNLSASRPQDRQFILSSKKLLLSDSGFYLCAWSPGGSNTEAFFGQGTRLTVV.

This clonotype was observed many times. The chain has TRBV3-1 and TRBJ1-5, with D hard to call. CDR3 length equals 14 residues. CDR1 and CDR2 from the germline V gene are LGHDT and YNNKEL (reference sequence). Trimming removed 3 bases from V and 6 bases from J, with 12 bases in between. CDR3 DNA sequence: TGTGCCAGCAGCCACGGCGGGGAAGTTCAGCCCCAGCATTTT. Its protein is CASSHGGEVQPQHF. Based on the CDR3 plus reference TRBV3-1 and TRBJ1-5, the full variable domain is DTAVSQTPKYLVTQMGNDKSIKCEQNLGHDTMYWYKQDSKKFLKIMFSYNNKELIINETVPNRFSPKSPDKAHLNLHINSLELGDSAVYFCASSHGGEVQPQHFGDGTRLSIL.

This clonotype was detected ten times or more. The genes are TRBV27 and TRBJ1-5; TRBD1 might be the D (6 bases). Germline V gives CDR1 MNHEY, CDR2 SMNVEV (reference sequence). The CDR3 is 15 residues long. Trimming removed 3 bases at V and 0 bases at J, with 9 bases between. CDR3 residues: CASSLGTTSNQPQHF. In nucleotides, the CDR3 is TGTGCCAGCAGTTTGGGGACAACTAGCAATCAGCCCCAGCATTTT.

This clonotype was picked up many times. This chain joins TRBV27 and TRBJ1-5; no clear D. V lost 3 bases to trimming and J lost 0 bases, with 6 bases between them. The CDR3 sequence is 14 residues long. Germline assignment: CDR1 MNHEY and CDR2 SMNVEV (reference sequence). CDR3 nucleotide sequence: TGTGCCAGCAGTTTGGCTTATAGCAATCAGCCCCAGCATTTT. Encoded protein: CASSLAYSNQPQHF.

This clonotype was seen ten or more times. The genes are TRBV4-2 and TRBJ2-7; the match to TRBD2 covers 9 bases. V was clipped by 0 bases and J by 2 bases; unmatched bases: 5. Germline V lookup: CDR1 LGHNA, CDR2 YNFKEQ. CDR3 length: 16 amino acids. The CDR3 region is CASSQEWAGGTYEQYF. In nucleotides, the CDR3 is TGTGCCAGCAGCCAAGAATGGGCGGGAGGGACCTACGAGCAGTACTTC.